One and the same sample provided the 3 T cell receptor beta chains below, sequenced in a study of shared clonotypes between healthy human individuals. Here immunoSEQ multiplex PCR was the method, and the copy in TCRdb shows in-frame clones only, minus some. The table lists millions of clones, over 85% of them singletons, with more than 0.95% in the top ten. Naive CD8 cells lacked CD45RO, underwent positive selection for CCR7 and left out terminally differentiated effector memory CD45RA+ cells. Sample: naive CD8+ T cells sorted from blood. The source of these receptors is a man aged 18 to 35 in good health.

About this clone itself: This sample includes further DNA sequences coding for the same CDR3. This sequence joins TRBV5-1 and TRBJ1-2, with D unclear. Trimming shortened V by 0 bases and J by 4 bases, and 7 bases separated the two germline ends. The CDR3 totals 13 residues. Germline V gene sequence: CDR1 SGHRS, CDR2 YFSETQ. The CDR3 loop is CASSLDGFYGYTF. The CDR3 DNA is TGCGCCAGCAGCTTGGATGGGTTCTATGGCTACACCTTC.

The rearrangement links TRBV4-2 to TRBJ2-1; TRBD2 might be the D (6 bases). Looked up from germline, CDR1 is LGHNA and CDR2 is YNFKEQ. The V and J ends lost 0 bases and 1 base respectively, with 10 bases between them. The CDR3 runs to 16 residues. The DNA of the CDR3 is TGTGCCAGCAGCCAAGACGGGACTCTTTCCTACAATGAGCAGTTCTTC. Protein: CASSQDGTLSYNEQFF.

This clone was picked up one time. The chain uses TRBV11-2 and TRBJ2-1; possible D gene TRBD2, 6 bases. CDR3 size: 14 residues. Trimming stripped 1 base from V and 9 bases from J, with 13 bases between. CDR1 is SGHAT, CDR2 FQNNGV, per germline. The CDR3, as DNA: TGTGCCAGCAGCTTAGTTGGGGGGATGTCTGAGCAGTTCTTC. It codes for CASSLVGGMSEQFF.